The next 24 T cell receptor beta chains were all read from a single sample in a study of blood T cell repertoires in COVID-19. Measured with immunoSEQ multiplex PCR; TCRdb has only the in-frame clones, and not every one. This sample has approximately 150,000 clones; approximately 81% occur once, and the top ten carry approximately 2.5%. Sequencing was done on a sample of peripheral blood. These receptors originate from a human donor with acute or convalescent COVID-19. The donor label of this sample is uncertain.

The V call is TRBV9, the J call TRBJ2-2; 7 bases map to TRBD2. The CDR3 spans 15 residues. CDR1 and CDR2 from the germline V gene are SGDLS and YYNGEE. Losses at the gene ends were 0 bases for V and 7 bases for J; bases not matched to a gene: 6. CDR3 amino acids: CASSVGAGVGGELFF. CDR3 coding DNA: TGTGCCAGCAGCGTAGGTGCGGGAGTGGGCGGGGAGCTGTTTTTT.

There are a few counts of this clone. This sequence joins TRBV7-2 and TRBJ1-6; D uncertain. The CDR3 is 16 residues long. V was cut by 1 base and J by 0 bases, with 7 bases left in between. The germline gives CDR1 SGHTA, CDR2 FQGNSA. CDR3 region: CASSLERSSYNSPLHF. The CDR3 bases are TGTGCCAGCAGCTTAGAGCGGAGCTCCTATAATTCACCCCTCCACTTT.

CDR3: CASSDTSGQETQYF. CDR3 nucleotide sequence: TGCGCCAGCAGTGACACGAGCGGACAAGAGACCCAGTACTTC. This chain joins TRBV10-2 and TRBJ2-5; D might be TRBD2 (5 bases). The CDR3 totals 14 residues. V was clipped by 3 bases and J by 2 bases, with 10 bases between them. CDR1 and CDR2 (germline): WSHSY, SAAADI.

V is TRBV6-5 and J is TRBJ1-4, with D tentatively TRBD1 (5 bases). Germline CDR1 reads MNHEY; CDR2 reads SVGAGI. V lost 6 bases and J 5 bases, leaving 10 bases between the germline ends. CDR3 size: 13 residues. CDR3 nucleotides: TGTGCCAGCAGGACAGTTATAAATGAAAAACTGTTTTTT. Amino acid sequence: CASRTVINEKLFF.

In this sample, this clone turned up once. The chain has TRBV18 and TRBJ2-7; TRBD2 matches 7 bases. The CDR3 spans 15 residues. Per the germline V gene, CDR1 is KGHSH and CDR2 is LQKENI. As DNA, the CDR3 is TGTGCCAGCTCACTTAGGGTCGGGGGGTCCTTCGAGCAGTACGTC. Translating it yields CASSLRVGGSFEQYV.

The chain uses TRBV10-3 and TRBJ2-7; no clear D gene. V lost 0 bases and J 0 bases, leaving 6 bases between the germline ends. Germline V CDR1 and CDR2: ENHRY, SYGVKD. CDR3 length: 14 amino acids. The CDR3 loop reads CAISESLSSYEQYV. CDR3 bases: TGTGCCATCAGTGAGTCGCTAAGCTCCTACGAGCAGTACGTC.

The rearrangement uses TRBV7-6 and TRBJ1-5, with D unresolved. The V gene's germline CDR1 is SGHVS and CDR2 FNYEAQ. Trimming left V 3 bases short and J 5 bases short, with 8 bases between. This CDR3 has 13 amino acids. The CDR3 bases are TGTGCCAGCAGCTTGTTAGTGGATCAGCCCCAGCATTTT. Translation gives CASSLLVDQPQHF.

The chain employs TRBV10-3 and TRBJ2-5, with 13 bases lining up with TRBD2. V was clipped by 0 bases and J by 2 bases; unmatched bases: 0. The CDR3 is made up of 16 amino acids. The germline V gene encodes CDR1 ENHRY and CDR2 SYGVKD. The CDR3 loop is CAISESTSGRQETQYF. In DNA, the CDR3 is TGTGCCATCAGTGAGTCGACTAGCGGGAGGCAAGAGACCCAGTACTTC.

The rearrangement uses TRBV5-4 and TRBJ1-1, with D tentatively TRBD1 (5 bases). Germline-derived CDR1 and CDR2 are SGHNT and YYREEE (reference sequence). This CDR3 has 14 residues. V lost 3 bases and J 2 bases, leaving 11 bases between the germline ends. The CDR3 DNA reads as TGTGCCAGCAGCTCAAGGGACTCAAACACTGAAGCTTTCTTT. It is translated as CASSSRDSNTEAFF.

The rearrangement uses TRBV29-1 and TRBJ2-5; the D gene is possibly TRBD2 (6 bases). Germline V gives CDR1 SQVTM, CDR2 ANQGSEA. This CDR3 is 13 amino acids long. V lost 4 bases and J lost 4, with 13 bases in between. The CDR3 spells CSVGQGGRETQYF. The CDR3 DNA follows: TGCAGCGTTGGGCAGGGAGGTCGAGAGACCCAGTACTTC.

As DNA, the CDR3 is TGTGCCAGCTCACCACCGAATAGCGGGAGTTCAGATACGCAGTATTTT. It encodes CASSPPNSGSSDTQYF. The V call is TRBV18, the J call TRBJ2-3; TRBD2 matches 9 bases. The CDR3 contains 16 residues. Germline V gene sequence: CDR1 KGHSH, CDR2 LQKENI. V was pared by 0 bases and J by 4 bases, with 5 bases of the junction left unmatched.

The chain carries TRBV5-4 and TRBJ1-1; D unclear. The CDR3 contains 13 residues. Germline V gene lookup returns CDR1 SGHNT and CDR2 YYREEE (reference sequence). Trimming cost V 0 bases and J 6 bases, with 9 bases left between them. The CDR3 is CASSLVSGSEAFF. CDR3 nucleotides: TGTGCCAGCAGCTTGGTGTCAGGCTCTGAAGCTTTCTTT.

The chain joins TRBV6-6 to TRBJ2-3; TRBD1 matches at 11 bases. V was clipped by 5 bases and J by 6 bases; unmatched bases: 13. The CDR3 runs 17 residues. Per germline, CDR1 MNHNY and CDR2 SVGAGI (reference sequence). The CDR3: CASSRGTGGPRGDTQYF. CDR3 coding DNA: TGTGCCAGCAGTCGCGGGACAGGGGGTCCACGGGGGGATACGCAGTATTTT.

The chain has TRBV2 and TRBJ2-3, with a weak D call TRBD2 (5 bases). Per germline, CDR1 SNHLY and CDR2 FYNNEI. Between the trimmed V and J ends, which lost 4 bases and 0 bases, there was a span of 17 bases. The CDR3 has 17 residues. CDR3 DNA sequence: TGTGCCAGCAGTGGGTTGGACTCCTCCTCTAGCACAGATACGCAGTATTTT. This codes for CASSGLDSSSSTDTQYF. Together with reference TRBV2 and TRBJ2-3, the CDR3 gives the full variable domain: EPEVTQTPSHQVTQMGQEVILRCVPISNHLYFYWYRQILGQKVEFLVSFYNNEISEKSEIFDDQFSVERPDGSNFTLKIRSTKLEDSAMYFCASSGLDSSSSTDTQYFGPGTRLTVL.

The chain couples TRBV5-4 to TRBJ2-5; D not resolved. The germline V gene has CDR1 SGHNT and CDR2 YYREEE (reference sequence). This CDR3 contains 15 residues. Trimming cost V 4 bases and J 1 base, with 14 bases left between them. The CDR3 region is CASSVSRWSQETQYF. CDR3 nucleotides: TGTGCCAGCAGCGTTAGCCGGTGGAGCCAAGAGACCCAGTACTTC. The whole variable domain, filled in from reference TRBV5-4 and TRBJ2-5, reads ETGVTQSPTHLIKTRGQQVTLRCSSQSGHNTVSWYQQALGQGPQFIFQYYREEENGRGNFPPRFSGLQFPNYSSELNVNALELDDSALYLCASSVSRWSQETQYFGPGTRLLVL.

The chain joins TRBV2 to TRBJ1-2; weak D call: TRBD1 (5 bases). Germline V gene lookup returns CDR1 SNHLY and CDR2 FYNNEI. The V and J ends lost 6 bases and 6 bases respectively, with 20 bases between them. The length of the CDR3 is 15 residues. CDR3 amino acids: CASRRQNKGGNGYTF. CDR3 nucleotides: TGTGCCAGCAGAAGACAGAACAAGGGAGGGAATGGCTACACCTTC.

The V call is TRBV6-6, the J call TRBJ1-2; TRBD1 matches at 8 bases. The V segment lost 5 bases and the J segment 3 bases; nucleotides outside the gene matches: 11. This CDR3 region has 16 residues. The germline CDR1 and CDR2 sequences are MNHNY and SVGAGI (reference sequence). The chain's CDR3 is CASSRQGKAPYYGYTF. The CDR3 DNA sequence: TGTGCCAGCAGTCGACAGGGGAAAGCTCCTTACTATGGCTACACCTTC.

This clone was seen just once. The chain is built from TRBV7-6 and TRBJ2-1; no clear D gene. The CDR3 contains 12 residues. Germline CDR1 is SGHVS and CDR2 is FNYEAQ. The germline V and J ends were trimmed by 3 bases and 6 bases, with 6 bases remaining between them. The DNA for the CDR3 is TGTGCCAGCAGCTTGCGTTCCAATGAGCAGTTCTTC. Protein: CASSLRSNEQFF.

This rearrangement joins TRBV4-1 to TRBJ2-7, with 7 bases matching TRBD2. Losses at the gene ends were 1 base for V and 5 bases for J; bases not matched to a gene: 8. Germline V gene sequence: CDR1 MGHRA, CDR2 YSYEKL. The CDR3 loop spans 15 amino acids. This chain's CDR3 is CASSQVAGGKDEQYF. The CDR3 bases are TGCGCCAGCAGCCAAGTGGCCGGGGGGAAAGACGAGCAGTACTTC.

The chain carries TRBV19 and TRBJ1-6; 7 nucleotides line up with TRBD1. The CDR3 runs 16 residues. Germline V gene sequence: CDR1 LNHDA, CDR2 SQIVND (reference sequence). The trim removed 5 bases at V and 5 bases at J, leaving 9 bases unmatched. The CDR3 protein is CASSRLQQGNNSPLHF. The CDR3 DNA reads as TGTGCCAGTAGTCGCCTCCAACAGGGGAATAATTCACCCCTCCACTTT.

The CDR3 loop reads CASSQDEYTGNTIYF. The CDR3, as DNA: TGTGCCAGCAGCCAAGATGAATACACTGGAAACACCATATATTTT. The J gene is TRBJ1-3, the V gene TRBV3-1 (or the pseudogene TRBV3-2); D is unclear. The V and J ends lost 0 bases and 2 bases respectively, with 8 bases between them. The germline V gene encodes CDR1 LGHDT and CDR2 YNNKEL (reference sequence). The CDR3 totals 15 residues.

V usage is TRBV3-1 (or the pseudogene TRBV3-2) and J usage is TRBJ2-2, with a possible D match to TRBD1 (6 bases). The CDR3 contains 15 residues. V gave up 0 bases and J gave up 6 bases, with 11 bases separating them. CDR1 and CDR2 (germline): LGHDT, YNNKEL (reference sequence). DNA of the CDR3: TGTGCCAGCAGCCAAGAGCCAGGGGCCCCCGGGGAGCTGTTTTTT. As protein: CASSQEPGAPGELFF.

In its sample, this clone was seen once. This chain joins TRBV5-1 and TRBJ1-2, with D possibly matching TRBD1 (5 bases). The germline V and J ends were trimmed by 4 bases and 8 bases, with 15 bases remaining between them. The CDR3 consists of 13 residues. The germline gives CDR1 SGHRS, CDR2 YFSETQ. This CDR3 reads CASSPGGGGGYTF. The CDR3, as DNA: TGCGCCAGCAGCCCCGGCGGGGGTGGCGGCTACACCTTC.

This clone was counted a single time. This chain uses TRBV27 with TRBJ1-6, with D possibly TRBD1 on 6 matching bases. Germline loops: CDR1 MNHEY, CDR2 SMNVEV (reference sequence). V dropped 6 bases and J dropped 0 bases, with 12 bases sitting between them. The CDR3 spans 16 residues. The CDR3: CASRDRESSYNSPLHF. The CDR3 bases are TGTGCCAGCAGGGACAGAGAGAGCTCCTATAATTCACCCCTCCACTTT.